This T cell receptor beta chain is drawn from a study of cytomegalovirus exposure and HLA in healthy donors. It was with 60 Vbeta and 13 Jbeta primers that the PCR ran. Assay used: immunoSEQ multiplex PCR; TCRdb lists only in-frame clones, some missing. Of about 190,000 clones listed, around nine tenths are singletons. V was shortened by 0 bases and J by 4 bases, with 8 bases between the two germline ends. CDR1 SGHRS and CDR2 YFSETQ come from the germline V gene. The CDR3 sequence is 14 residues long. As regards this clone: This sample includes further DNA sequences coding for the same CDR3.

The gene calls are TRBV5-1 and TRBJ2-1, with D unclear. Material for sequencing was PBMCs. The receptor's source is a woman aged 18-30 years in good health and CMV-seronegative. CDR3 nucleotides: TGCGCCAGCAGCTTGGAAGCTGGTTACAATGAGCAGTTCTTC. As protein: CASSLEAGYNEQFF. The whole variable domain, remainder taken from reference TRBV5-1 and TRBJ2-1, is KAGVTQTPRYLIKTRGQQVTLSCSPISGHRSVSWYQQTPGQGLQFLFEYFSETQRNKGNFPGRFSGRQFSNSRSEMNVSTLELGDSALYLCASSLEAGYNEQFFGPGTRLTVL.